The clone carrying this T cell receptor beta chain was observed a few times. Arm-PCR of CDR3 regions and iRepertoire HTBI primers were the basis on which TCR beta libraries were built. TCRdb re-analysed the multiplex PCR reads in MiXCR, keeping a single row per CDR3 protein. This table holds approximately 400,000 distinct CDR3 sequences, around 20% found once. This specimen belongs to a study of regulatory T cells in long-lasting Graves disease. Sample time point: persistent/refractory GD, antithyroid drugs over 5 years with positive TRAb. Extracted RNA from PBMCs served as the source of the TCR library. The specimen was peripheral blood mononuclear cells (PBMCs), collected when the disease was refractory, from a patient treated with antithyroid drugs. The TCR was taken from a female donor with Graves disease.

The CDR3 coding sequence is TGTGCCAGCAGTCCAGCCGGGACAGGAGTGGGACAGCCCCAGCATTTT. Amino acid sequence: CASSPAGTGVGQPQHF. The V gene is TRBV28, the J gene TRBJ1-5; 8 nucleotides align to TRBD1. The length of the CDR3 is 16 residues. Trimming cost V 5 bases and J 7 bases; bases outside gene matches: 13. Germline assignment: CDR1 MDHEN and CDR2 SYDVKM.